This is a list of T cell receptor beta chains from one sample in a study of blood T cell repertoires in COVID-19. Sequenced by immunoSEQ multiplex PCR; TCRdb stores in-frame clones only, minus some. The repertoire consists of about 120,000 clones, with approximately 85% occurring once and the leading ten covering 27%. The sequenced sample consisted of peripheral blood. These TCRs come from a woman of 80 years or more with acute or convalescent COVID-19. Both conserved end residues are part of each CDR3. Each record gives: clone size, D gene, V gene, J gene, CDR3 protein, CDR3 DNA. D genes are given only for firm matches. A clone size is listed for some rows: how often the clone was seen (once, few, many), or a class if it is expanded.

clone size: .
D gene: .
V gene: TRBV10-2
J gene: TRBJ1-2
CDR3 protein: CASSERGTNYGYTF
CDR3 DNA: TGCGCCAGCAGTGAGCGAGGGACTAACTATGGCTACACCTTC

clone size: .
D gene: .
V gene: TRBV5-1
J gene: TRBJ1-1
CDR3 protein: CASSLDAHNTEAFF
CDR3 DNA: TGCGCCAGCAGCTTGGACGCGCACAACACTGAAGCTTTCTTT

clone size: .
D gene: .
V gene: TRBV2
J gene: TRBJ2-3
CDR3 protein: CASMGRQGAGSTDTQYF
CDR3 DNA: TGTGCCAGCATGGGGCGCCAGGGTGCAGGTAGCACAGATACGCAGTATTTT

clone size: once
D gene: .
V gene: TRBV7-3
J gene: TRBJ2-3
CDR3 protein: CASSSRGARGDTQYF
CDR3 DNA: TGTGCCAGCAGTTCCCGCGGGGCAAGGGGAGATACGCAGTATTTT

clone size: .
D gene: TRBD1
V gene: TRBV15
J gene: TRBJ1-1
CDR3 protein: CATSRYDRDTEAFF
CDR3 DNA: TGTGCCACCAGCAGATACGACAGGGACACTGAAGCTTTCTTT

clone size: .
D gene: .
V gene: TRBV2
J gene: TRBJ2-3
CDR3 protein: CASTDGGGWFGTQYF
CDR3 DNA: TGTGCCAGCACCGATGGAGGGGGCTGGTTTGGTACGCAGTATTTT

clone size: .
D gene: .
V gene: TRBV5-5
J gene: TRBJ1-5
CDR3 protein: CASSLDQGTDQPQHF
CDR3 DNA: TGTGCCAGCAGCTTGGATCAGGGAACGGATCAGCCCCAGCATTTT

clone size: once
D gene: .
V gene: TRBV27
J gene: TRBJ2-3
CDR3 protein: CASSLGRGTSTDTQYF
CDR3 DNA: TGTGCCAGCAGTTTGGGCCGGGGGACTAGCACAGATACGCAGTATTTT

clone size: .
D gene: TRBD1
V gene: TRBV7-2
J gene: TRBJ2-5
CDR3 protein: CASSLALRDRGETQYF
CDR3 DNA: TGTGCCAGCAGCTTAGCGCTTCGGGACAGGGGAGAGACCCAGTACTTC

clone size: .
D gene: .
V gene: TRBV5-5
J gene: TRBJ1-5
CDR3 protein: CASSLAGQGWQPQHF
CDR3 DNA: TGTGCCAGCAGCTTGGCCGGGCAGGGATGGCAGCCCCAGCATTTT

clone size: .
D gene: TRBD1
V gene: TRBV28
J gene: TRBJ1-5
CDR3 protein: CASSRTGRGSSNQPQHF
CDR3 DNA: TGTGCCAGCAGCAGGACAGGGAGGGGTAGTAGCAATCAGCCCCAGCATTTT

clone size: .
D gene: .
V gene: TRBV19
J gene: TRBJ2-2
CDR3 protein: CASSSGAGLAGELFF
CDR3 DNA: TGTGCCAGTAGTAGTGGTGCGGGGCTAGCCGGGGAGCTGTTTTTT

clone size: .
D gene: TRBD1
V gene: TRBV5-1
J gene: TRBJ1-1
CDR3 protein: CASRRAGGTGTEAFF
CDR3 DNA: TGCGCCAGCAGAAGGGCAGGGGGTACGGGCACTGAAGCTTTCTTT

clone size: .
D gene: TRBD1
V gene: TRBV10-3
J gene: TRBJ2-2
CDR3 protein: CAIRGQGAGGELFF
CDR3 DNA: TGTGCCATCAGGGGACAGGGGGCCGGCGGGGAGCTGTTTTTT

clone size: .
D gene: .
V gene: TRBV6-5
J gene: TRBJ1-6
CDR3 protein: CASTLSFARDSPLHF
CDR3 DNA: TGTGCCAGCACCCTATCCTTTGCGCGGGATTCACCCCTCCACTTT

clone size: once
D gene: .
V gene: TRBV2
J gene: TRBJ2-1
CDR3 protein: CALKENEQFF
CDR3 DNA: TGTGCACTAAAAGAAAATGAGCAGTTCTTC